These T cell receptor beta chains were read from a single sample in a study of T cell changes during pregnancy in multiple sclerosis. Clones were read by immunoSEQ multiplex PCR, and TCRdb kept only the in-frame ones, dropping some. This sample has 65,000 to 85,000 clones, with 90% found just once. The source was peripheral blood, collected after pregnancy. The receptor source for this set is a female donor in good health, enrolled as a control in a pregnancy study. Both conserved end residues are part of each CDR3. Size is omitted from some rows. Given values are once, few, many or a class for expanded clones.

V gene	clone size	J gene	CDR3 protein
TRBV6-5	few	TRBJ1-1	CASSSGTGGTEAFF
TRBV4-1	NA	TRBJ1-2	CASSHPPRGRGYGYTF
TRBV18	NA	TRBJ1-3	CASSPPNSGNTIYF
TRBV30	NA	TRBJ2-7	CAWKGVSFYEQYF
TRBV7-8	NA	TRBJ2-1	CASSPYGLAENNEQFF
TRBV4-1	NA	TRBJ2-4	CASSPPGTSGRDIQYF
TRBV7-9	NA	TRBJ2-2	CASTPPGSNTGELFF
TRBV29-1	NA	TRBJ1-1	CSVEDGVKRTEAFF
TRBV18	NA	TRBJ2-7	CASSPRPGDSYEQYF
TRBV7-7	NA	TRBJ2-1	CASSLSGGLNEQFF
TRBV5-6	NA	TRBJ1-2	CASSLLWGGTYGYTF
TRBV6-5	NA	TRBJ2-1	CASSYLAASSYNEQFF
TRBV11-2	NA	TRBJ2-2	CASSLSGIGELFF
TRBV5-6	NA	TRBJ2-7	CASSQGPAGGSYEQYF
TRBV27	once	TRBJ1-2	CASRPQGLLYGYTF
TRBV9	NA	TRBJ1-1	CASSVAELPHEAFF
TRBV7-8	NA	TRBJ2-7	CASSSPYGTYEQYF
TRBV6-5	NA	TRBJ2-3	CASSLRTSTDTQYF
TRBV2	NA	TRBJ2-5	CASRTSGNQETQYF
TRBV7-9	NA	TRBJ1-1	CASSLAGGQGGNKAFF
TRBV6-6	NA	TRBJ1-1	CASSRTGANTEAFF
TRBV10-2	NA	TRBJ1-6	CASSESSGNSPLHF
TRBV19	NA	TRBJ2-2	CATHKREQTGELFF
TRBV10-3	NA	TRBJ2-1	CAITRTAGGVNEQFF
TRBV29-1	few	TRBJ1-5	CSVRQGDQPQHF
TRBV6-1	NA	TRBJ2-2	CASSGLAGGLGTGELFF
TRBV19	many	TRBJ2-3	CASSYGYGGADTQYF
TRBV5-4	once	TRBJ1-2	CASTPGPIMGGGYTF
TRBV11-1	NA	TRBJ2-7	CASSLGGSYSEQYF
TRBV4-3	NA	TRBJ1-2	CASRKRAAGDYGYTF
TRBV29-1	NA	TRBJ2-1	CSVVGSGGAVGQFF
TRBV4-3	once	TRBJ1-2	CASSQELGADYGYTF
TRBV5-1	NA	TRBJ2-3	CASSSDSRTDTQYF
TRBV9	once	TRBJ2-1	CASSVSTGTNNEQFF
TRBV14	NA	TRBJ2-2	CASSQSSGHRELFF
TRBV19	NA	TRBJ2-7	CASSIGTGGVEQYF
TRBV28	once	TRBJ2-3	CASSFSRTSGGITDTQYF
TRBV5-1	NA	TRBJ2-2	CASSRPGGTDTGELFF
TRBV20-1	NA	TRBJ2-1	CSANRGIGKFF
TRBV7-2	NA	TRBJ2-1	CASSLLSGRGSYNEQFF
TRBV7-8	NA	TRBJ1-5	CASSSGVSNQPQHF